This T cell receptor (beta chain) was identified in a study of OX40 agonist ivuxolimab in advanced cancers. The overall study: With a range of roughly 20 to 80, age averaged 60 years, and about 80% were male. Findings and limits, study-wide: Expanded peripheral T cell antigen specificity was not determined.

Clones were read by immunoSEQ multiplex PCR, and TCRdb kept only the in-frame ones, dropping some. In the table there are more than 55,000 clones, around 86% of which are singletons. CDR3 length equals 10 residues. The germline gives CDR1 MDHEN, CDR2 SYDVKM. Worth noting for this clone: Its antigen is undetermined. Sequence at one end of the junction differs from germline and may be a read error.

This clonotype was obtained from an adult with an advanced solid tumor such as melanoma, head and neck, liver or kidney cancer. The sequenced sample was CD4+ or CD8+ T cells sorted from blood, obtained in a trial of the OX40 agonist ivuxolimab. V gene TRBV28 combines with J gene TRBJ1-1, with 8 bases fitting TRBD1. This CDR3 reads CASSRTGQLF. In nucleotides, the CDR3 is TGTGCCAGCAGCCGGACAGGGCAACTCTTT.